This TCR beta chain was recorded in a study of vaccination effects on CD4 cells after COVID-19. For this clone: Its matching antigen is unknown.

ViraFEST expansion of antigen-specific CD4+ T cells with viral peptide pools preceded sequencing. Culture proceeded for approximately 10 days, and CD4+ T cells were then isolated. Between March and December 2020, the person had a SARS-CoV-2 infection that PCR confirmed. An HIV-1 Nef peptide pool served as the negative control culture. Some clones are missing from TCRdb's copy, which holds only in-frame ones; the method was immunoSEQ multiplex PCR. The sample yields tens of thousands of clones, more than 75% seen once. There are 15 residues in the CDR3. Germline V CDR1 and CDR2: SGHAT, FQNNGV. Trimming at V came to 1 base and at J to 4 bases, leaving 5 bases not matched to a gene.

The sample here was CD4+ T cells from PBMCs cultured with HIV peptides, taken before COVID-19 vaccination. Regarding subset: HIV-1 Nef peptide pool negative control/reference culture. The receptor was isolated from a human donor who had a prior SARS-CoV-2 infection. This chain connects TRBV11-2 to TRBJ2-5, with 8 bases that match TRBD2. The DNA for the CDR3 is TGTGCCAGCAGCTTAGTTACGGGGGGGGCAGAGACCCAGTACTTC. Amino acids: CASSLVTGGAETQYF.